One and the same sample provided the 19 T cell receptor beta chains below, sequenced in a study of T cell responses to AZD1222 COVID-19 vaccine. Method: immunoSEQ multiplex PCR; TCRdb's copy keeps in-frame clones and lacks some. Of under 150,000 clones listed, approximately 85% were seen once; the top ten hold under 8%. The sequencing used peripheral blood, collected 28 days after the second dose of the MenACWY control vaccine. The receptors were sampled from an adult who received the MenACWY meningococcal vaccine as a control.

The chain couples TRBV5-1 to TRBJ2-5, with TRBD2 matching over 15 bases. The CDR3 has 18 residues. In germline, CDR1 is SGHRS, CDR2 YFSETQ. After removal of 4 bases from V and 0 bases from J, the junction contained 7 bases not matched to a gene. The CDR3 protein is CASSSGTSGGSYQETQYF. The CDR3 nucleotides read TGCGCCAGCAGCAGCGGGACTAGCGGGGGGTCATACCAAGAGACCCAGTACTTC.

This chain connects TRBV27 to TRBJ2-7; 12 nucleotides align to TRBD2. The CDR3 runs to 17 residues. Germline V gives CDR1 MNHEY, CDR2 SMNVEV (reference sequence). V dropped 6 bases and J dropped 2; count of bases not matched to a gene: 11. The CDR3 loop is CASRQRTSGTKAYEQYF. In DNA form, the CDR3 reads TGTGCCAGCAGACAAAGGACTAGCGGGACGAAAGCCTACGAGCAGTACTTC.

This chain uses TRBV5-4 with TRBJ2-7, with 13 positions matching TRBD2. Trimming cost V 5 bases and J 3 bases; bases outside gene matches: 5. Germline CDR1 and CDR2: SGHNT and YYREEE (reference sequence). CDR3 length: 15 residues. The CDR3 coding sequence is TGTGCCAGCAGACTAGCGGGAGGGCGGGACTACGAGCAGTACTTC. Translated: CASRLAGGRDYEQYF.

The J gene is TRBJ2-7, the V gene TRBV28, with a tentative D call TRBD1 (6 bases). CDR3 length: 14 residues. Trimming left V 7 bases short and J 5 bases short, with 18 bases between. The germline CDR1 and CDR2 sequences are MDHEN and SYDVKM. The CDR3 DNA reads as TGTGCCAGCACCGATAAAGGGGGTTTCAACGAGCAGTACGTC. It yields the protein CASTDKGGFNEQYV.

In its sample, this clone was seen a few times. The chain has TRBV11-2 and TRBJ1-1, with a tentative D call TRBD1 (6 bases). Trimming shortened V by 4 bases and J by 0 bases, and 15 bases separated the two germline ends. The CDR3 loop spans 16 amino acids. Per the germline V gene, CDR1 is SGHAT and CDR2 is FQNNGV. The DNA of the CDR3 is TGTGCCAGCAGCTCCCGGGACAAACCCATGAACACTGAAGCTTTCTTT. It yields the protein CASSSRDKPMNTEAFF.

This clone was recorded a few times. The rearrangement uses TRBV5-4 and TRBJ2-7; 8 bases line up with TRBD1. J lost 6 bases, V lost 2 bases, and 1 base had no gene match. Germline V CDR1 and CDR2: SGHNT, YYREEE (reference sequence). This CDR3 region has 12 residues. DNA for the CDR3: TGTGCCAGCAGCTTCGACAGGGGCGAGCAGTACTTC. Translated, it gives CASSFDRGEQYF.

V gene TRBV5-4 combines with J gene TRBJ1-6; D might be TRBD1 (6 bases). V dropped 4 bases and J dropped 10 bases, with 18 bases sitting between them. The CDR3 runs to 15 residues. Germline V gene data show CDR1 as SGHNT and CDR2 as YYREEE (reference sequence). CDR3 region: CASSGETGIGSPLHF. In nucleotides, the CDR3 is TGTGCCAGCAGCGGGGAAACAGGGATCGGATCACCCCTCCACTTT.

The chain uses TRBV10-1 and TRBJ1-1, with a tentative D call TRBD1 (6 bases). CDR3 size: 16 residues. The V gene's germline CDR1 is WNHNN and CDR2 SYGVQD (reference sequence). Trimming left V 5 bases short and J 4 bases short, with 20 bases between. The CDR3 spells CASSMRGPGLGTEAFF. The CDR3 DNA is TGCGCCAGCAGTATGCGGGGGCCTGGTTTGGGCACTGAAGCTTTCTTT.

The chain has TRBV10-3 and TRBJ2-6, with 8 nucleotides matching TRBD1. Germline CDR1 reads ENHRY; CDR2 reads SYGVKD. CDR3 length: 17 residues. V was pared by 4 bases and J by 0 bases, with 5 bases of the junction left unmatched. The CDR3 nucleotides read TGTGCCATCAGTGGGGGGACAGGTTTCTCTGGGGCCAACGTCCTGACTTTC. It encodes CAISGGTGFSGANVLTF.

The DNA for the CDR3 is TGTGCCAGCAGCTTGGCCCGGGACTATGGCTACACCTTC. This encodes CASSLARDYGYTF. This chain joins TRBV5-4 and TRBJ1-2; D gene ambiguous. The CDR3 sequence is 13 residues long. The V gene's germline CDR1 is SGHNT and CDR2 YYREEE (reference sequence). V dropped 0 bases and J dropped 3 bases, with 6 bases sitting between them.

This chain joins TRBV5-1 and TRBJ2-7; TRBD2 aligns across 7 bases. This CDR3 has 13 residues. In germline, CDR1 is SGHRS, CDR2 YFSETQ. J gave up 7 bases and V 3 bases, and 7 bases lay outside the gene matches. CDR3 sequence reads: CASSSTIGGEQYV. The CDR3 DNA reads TGCGCCAGCAGCTCCACGATCGGGGGGGAGCAGTACGTC.

This clone has a single count. The chain combines TRBV5-1 with TRBJ2-1; 13 bases are a match to TRBD2. J gave up 9 bases and V 3 bases, and 6 bases lay outside the gene matches. From germline, CDR1 is SGHRS and CDR2 YFSETQ. The CDR3 is made up of 15 amino acids. The CDR3, as DNA: TGCGCCAGCAGCTCCCGGACTAGCGGGAGAGGTGAGCAGTTCTTC. It yields the protein CASSSRTSGRGEQFF. Full variable domain (rest looked up from reference TRBV5-1 and TRBJ2-1): KAGVTQTPRYLIKTRGQQVTLSCSPISGHRSVSWYQQTPGQGLQFLFEYFSETQRNKGNFPGRFSGRQFSNSRSEMNVSTLELGDSALYLCASSSRTSGRGEQFFGPGTRLTVL.

V gene TRBV2 combines with J gene TRBJ2-7; 9 bases align to TRBD2. This CDR3 contains 16 residues. J was trimmed by 0 bases and V by 5 bases; bases with no gene match: 8. Germline V gene lookup returns CDR1 SNHLY and CDR2 FYNNEI. The CDR3 DNA is TGTGCCAGCAGTCCATCTAGCGGGGAAAGCTCCTACGAGCAGTACGTC. Amino acid sequence: CASSPSSGESSYEQYV.

This clone occurred once. The chain carries TRBV11-3 and TRBJ1-2, with no clear D. The V gene lost 5 bases and the J gene lost 0 bases, with 7 bases spanning the gap. The CDR3 length is 13 residues. Germline-derived CDR1 and CDR2 are SGHNT and YENEEA. CDR3 in amino acids: CASSGIANYGYTF. The CDR3 bases are TGTGCCAGCAGCGGCATAGCTAACTATGGCTACACCTTC. The full variable domain, with the rest looked up from reference TRBV11-3 and TRBJ1-2, is EAGVVQSPRYKIIEKKQPVAFWCNPISGHNTLYWYLQNLGQGPELLIRYENEEAVDDSQLPKDRFSAERLKGVDSTLKIQPAELGDSAVYLCASSGIANYGYTFGSGTRLTVV.

This clone has only a few counts. CDR3 sequence: CASSQETGDYGYTF. The CDR3 nucleotides are TGTGCCAGCAGCCAAGAGACAGGGGACTATGGCTACACCTTC. The rearrangement uses TRBV14 and TRBJ1-2; 8 nucleotides line up with TRBD1. V trimming: 0 bases; J trimming: 3 bases; junction bases outside the gene matches: 0. This CDR3 spans 14 amino acids. The germline V gene has CDR1 SGHDN and CDR2 FVKESK.

V gene TRBV5-1 combines with J gene TRBJ2-1; no definite D call. V lost 0 bases and J lost 0, with 13 bases in between. Germline V gene sequence: CDR1 SGHRS, CDR2 YFSETQ. The length of the CDR3 is 17 residues. The CDR3 DNA is TGCGCCAGCAGCTTGGGGGCTGGCCGGAGCTCCTACAATGAGCAGTTCTTC. Amino acid sequence: CASSLGAGRSSYNEQFF.

This clone was seen a few times. The chain recombines TRBV6-5 with TRBJ1-5; D is uncertain. V was trimmed by 10 bases and J by 11 bases, leaving 15 bases between them. CDR1 MNHEY and CDR2 SVGAGI come from the germline V gene. The CDR3 covers 11 residues. For the CDR3, the DNA is TGTGCCACCCTTGGAGGCGGTGCCCAGCATTTT. Translated: CATLGGGAQHF.

This chain connects TRBV6-5 to TRBJ2-7; 9 bases match TRBD2. The trim removed 10 bases at V and 6 bases at J, leaving 16 bases unmatched. Germline CDR1 and CDR2: MNHEY and SVGAGI. The CDR3 totals 15 residues. The chain's CDR3 is CATSKRGGRAGEQYF. In DNA, the CDR3 is TGTGCCACCTCTAAGAGGGGCGGGAGGGCCGGCGAGCAGTACTTC.

This chain connects TRBV20-1 to TRBJ1-1; D might be TRBD1 (5 bases). Germline assignment: CDR1 DFQATT and CDR2 SNEGSKA (reference sequence). Trimming stripped 3 bases from V and 2 bases from J, with 10 bases between. The CDR3 sequence is 13 residues long. The CDR3 loop is CSASSRVNTEAFF. In DNA form, the CDR3 reads TGCAGTGCTAGTAGCAGGGTTAACACTGAAGCTTTCTTT.